A selection of T cell receptor beta chains follows, all from one sample in a study of OX40 agonist ivuxolimab in advanced cancers. Profiling relied on immunoSEQ multiplex PCR, and the TCRdb table lists in-frame clones only, not all of them. This repertoire shows more than 65,000 clones, 85% to 90% found once; its top ten account for roughly 6%. The specimen comprised CD4+ or CD8+ T cells sorted from blood, sampled in a trial of the OX40 agonist ivuxolimab. The receptors here all came from an adult with an advanced solid tumor such as melanoma, head and neck, liver or kidney cancer. CDR3s leave out the opening cysteine and the closing phenylalanine or tryptophan. A D gene is named only where the DNA matches it firmly. Rows may omit the clone size; those that give it use once, few, many or a size class.

D: NA
V: TRBV5-1
size: NA
CDR3: ASSSLGLGGTDTQY

D: TRBD1
V: TRBV6-5
size: NA
CDR3: ASSYSRDRYYEQY

D: NA
V: TRBV21-1
size: NA
CDR3: ASSKVTASSYEQY

D: NA
V: TRBV28
size: NA
CDR3: ASILGSLNTEAF

D: TRBD2
V: TRBV11-3
size: NA
CDR3: ASSHKSSGRVGETQY

D: TRBD1
V: TRBV27
size: NA
CDR3: ASTGQGAGAYEQY

D: TRBD2
V: TRBV2
size: NA
CDR3: ASSVEAGEATDTQY

D: NA
V: TRBV18
size: NA
CDR3: ASSRDSNEKLF

D: TRBD1
V: TRBV16
size: few
CDR3: ASSHQTGQINIQY

D: NA
V: TRBV4-2
size: once
CDR3: ASSHRGRPGRNTEAF

D: TRBD1
V: TRBV7-9
size: NA
CDR3: ASSSNLQGTAEAF

D: NA
V: TRBV4-2
size: NA
CDR3: ASSQGRGAPYEQY

D: TRBD1
V: TRBV5-1
size: NA
CDR3: ASSPGQGASGELF

D: NA
V: TRBV9
size: few
CDR3: ASSSPRAQETQY

D: NA
V: TRBV4-1
size: NA
CDR3: ASSQDARDRLGTGANVLT

D: NA
V: TRBV27
size: NA
CDR3: ASSLLGETQY

D: TRBD1
V: TRBV27
size: NA
CDR3: ASSHLLWTGLSYEQY

D: NA
V: TRBV6-6
size: NA
CDR3: ASSHADRGIRNEQF

D: TRBD1
V: TRBV6-6
size: NA
CDR3: ASSLTGAGQPQH

D: TRBD1
V: TRBV13
size: medium-sized
CDR3: ASSNSGTGGMNTEAF

D: NA
V: TRBV21-1
size: NA
CDR3: ASSTGPWGYT

D: NA
V: TRBV21-1
size: NA
CDR3: ASSKATRTSGDRVEQF

D: NA
V: TRBV28
size: NA
CDR3: ASSPHSYGYT

D: NA
V: TRBV25-1
size: NA
CDR3: ASSEITGDTGELF

D: TRBD1
V: TRBV7-2
size: NA
CDR3: ASSLDRQGFADTQY